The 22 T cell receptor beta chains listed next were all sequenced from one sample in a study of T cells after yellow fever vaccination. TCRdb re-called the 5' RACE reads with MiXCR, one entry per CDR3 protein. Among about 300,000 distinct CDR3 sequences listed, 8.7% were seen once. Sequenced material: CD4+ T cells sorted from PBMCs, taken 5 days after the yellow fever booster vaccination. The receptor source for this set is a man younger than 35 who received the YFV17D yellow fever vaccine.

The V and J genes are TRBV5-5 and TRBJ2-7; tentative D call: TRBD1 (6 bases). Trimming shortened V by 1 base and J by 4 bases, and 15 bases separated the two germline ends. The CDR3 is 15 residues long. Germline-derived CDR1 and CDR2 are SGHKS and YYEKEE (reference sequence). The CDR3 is CASSLPRGNSYEQYF. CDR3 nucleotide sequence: TGTGCCAGCAGCTTGCCAAGGGGGAATTCGTACGAGCAGTACTTC. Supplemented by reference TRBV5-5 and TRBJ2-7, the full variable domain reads DAGVTQSPTHLIKTRGQQVTLRCSPISGHKSVSWYQQVLGQGPQFIFQYYEKEERGRGNFPDRFSARQFPNYSSELNVNALLLGDSALYLCASSLPRGNSYEQYFGPGTRLTVT.

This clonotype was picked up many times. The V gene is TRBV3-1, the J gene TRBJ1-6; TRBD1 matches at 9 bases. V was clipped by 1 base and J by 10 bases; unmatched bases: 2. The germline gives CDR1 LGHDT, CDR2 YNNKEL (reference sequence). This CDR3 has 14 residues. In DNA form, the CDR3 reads TGTGCCAGCAGCCAAGGGACAGGGGAATCACCCCTCCACTTT. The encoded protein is CASSQGTGESPLHF.

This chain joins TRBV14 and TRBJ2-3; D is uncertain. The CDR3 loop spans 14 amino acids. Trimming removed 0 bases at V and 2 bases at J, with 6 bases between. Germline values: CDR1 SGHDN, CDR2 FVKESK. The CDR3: CASSQDRLTDTQYF. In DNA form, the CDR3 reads TGTGCCAGCAGCCAAGACCGGCTCACAGATACGCAGTATTTT.

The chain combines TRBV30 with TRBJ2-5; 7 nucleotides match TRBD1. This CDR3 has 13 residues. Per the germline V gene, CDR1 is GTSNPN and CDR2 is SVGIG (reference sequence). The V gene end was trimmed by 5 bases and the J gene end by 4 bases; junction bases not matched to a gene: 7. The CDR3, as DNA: TGTGCCTGGGCGACAGGGATCGGAGAGACCCAGTACTTC. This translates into CAWATGIGETQYF.

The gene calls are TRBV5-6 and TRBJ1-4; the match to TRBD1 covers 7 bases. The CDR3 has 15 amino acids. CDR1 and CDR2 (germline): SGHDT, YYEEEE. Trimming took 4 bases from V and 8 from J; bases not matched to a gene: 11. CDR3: CASSLRQGVWEKLFF. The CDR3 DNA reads TGTGCCAGCAGCCTGCGACAGGGTGTGTGGGAAAAACTGTTTTTT.

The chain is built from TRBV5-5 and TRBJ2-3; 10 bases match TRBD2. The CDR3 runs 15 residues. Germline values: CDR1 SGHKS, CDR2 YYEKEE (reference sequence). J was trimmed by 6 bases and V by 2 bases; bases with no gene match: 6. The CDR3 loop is CASSFWLAGADTQYF. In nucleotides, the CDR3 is TGTGCCAGCAGCTTTTGGCTAGCGGGGGCGGATACGCAGTATTTT.

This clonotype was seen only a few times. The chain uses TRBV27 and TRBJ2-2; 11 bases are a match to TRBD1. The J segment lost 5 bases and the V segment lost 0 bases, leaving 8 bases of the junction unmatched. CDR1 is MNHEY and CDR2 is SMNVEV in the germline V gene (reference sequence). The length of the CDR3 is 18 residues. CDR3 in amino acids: CASSLSRTGGRYTGELFF. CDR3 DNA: TGTGCCAGCAGTTTATCGCGGACAGGGGGCCGCTATACCGGGGAGCTGTTTTTT.

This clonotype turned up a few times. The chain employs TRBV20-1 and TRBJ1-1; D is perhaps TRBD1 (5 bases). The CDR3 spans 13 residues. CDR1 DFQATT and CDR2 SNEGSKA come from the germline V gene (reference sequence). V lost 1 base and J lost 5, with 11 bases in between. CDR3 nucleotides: TGCAGTGCTAGAGTCTGGGGGGGGACTGAAGCTTTCTTT. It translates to CSARVWGGTEAFF.

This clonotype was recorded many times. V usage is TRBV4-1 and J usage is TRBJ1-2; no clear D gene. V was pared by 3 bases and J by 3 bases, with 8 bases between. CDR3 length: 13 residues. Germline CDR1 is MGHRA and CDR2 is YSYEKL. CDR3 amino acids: CASSQGLYYGYTF. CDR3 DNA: TGCGCCAGCAGCCAGGGCTTGTACTATGGCTACACCTTC.

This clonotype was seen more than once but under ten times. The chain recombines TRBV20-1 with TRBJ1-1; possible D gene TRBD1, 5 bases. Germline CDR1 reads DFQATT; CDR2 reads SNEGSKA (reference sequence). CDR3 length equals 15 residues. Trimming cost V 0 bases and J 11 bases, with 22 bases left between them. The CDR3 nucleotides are TGCAGTGCTAGAGATGAAGAACAGGTCGATGACGGGGCTTTCTTT. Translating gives CSARDEEQVDDGAFF.

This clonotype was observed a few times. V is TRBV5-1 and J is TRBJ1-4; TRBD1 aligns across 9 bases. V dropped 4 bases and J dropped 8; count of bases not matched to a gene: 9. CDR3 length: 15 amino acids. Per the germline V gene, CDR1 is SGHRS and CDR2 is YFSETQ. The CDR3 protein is CASSRVGTGSEKLFF. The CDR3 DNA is TGCGCCAGCAGCCGAGTAGGGACAGGGTCGGAAAAACTGTTTTTT.

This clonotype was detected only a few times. CDR3 region: CSAGHLNTGELFF. The CDR3 DNA is TGCAGCGCTGGACACCTGAACACCGGGGAGCTGTTTTTT. J is TRBJ2-2 and V is TRBV29-1; D possibly corresponds to TRBD1 (5 bases). The ends were cut back, 7 bases at V and 1 base at J, with 10 bases in the middle. Germline V gene sequence: CDR1 SQVTM, CDR2 ANQGSEA. The length of the CDR3 is 13 residues.

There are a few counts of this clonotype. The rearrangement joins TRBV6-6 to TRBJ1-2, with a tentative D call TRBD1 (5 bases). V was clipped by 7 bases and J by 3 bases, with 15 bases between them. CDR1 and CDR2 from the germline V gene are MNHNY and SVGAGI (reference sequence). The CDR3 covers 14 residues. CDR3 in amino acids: CASMVFGADYGYTF. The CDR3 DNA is TGTGCCAGCATGGTTTTTGGGGCCGACTATGGCTACACCTTC.

CDR3 coding DNA: TGTGCCAGCAGCCGTATAGGGAAGGGGGGCATGGACACCGGGGAGCTGTTTTTT. Residues: CASSRIGKGGMDTGELFF. The chain links TRBV7-2 to TRBJ2-2; tentatively, D is TRBD1 or TRBD2 (6 bases each). The germline V and J ends were trimmed by 5 bases and 3 bases, with 22 bases remaining between them. This CDR3 has 18 amino acids. Germline CDR1 is SGHTA and CDR2 is FQGNSA.

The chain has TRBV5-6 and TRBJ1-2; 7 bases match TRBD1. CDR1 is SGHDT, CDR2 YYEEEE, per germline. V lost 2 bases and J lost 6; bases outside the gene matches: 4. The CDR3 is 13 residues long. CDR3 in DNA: TGTGCCAGCAGCTTTCCGACAGGGAATGGCTACACCTTC. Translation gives CASSFPTGNGYTF.

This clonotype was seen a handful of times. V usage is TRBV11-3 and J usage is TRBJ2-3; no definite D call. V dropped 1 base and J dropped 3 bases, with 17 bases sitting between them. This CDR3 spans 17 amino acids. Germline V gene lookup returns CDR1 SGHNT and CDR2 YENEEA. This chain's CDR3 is CASSLGRDGVGTDTQYF. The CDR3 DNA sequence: TGTGCCAGCAGCTTAGGCCGTGATGGGGTGGGGACAGATACGCAGTATTTT.

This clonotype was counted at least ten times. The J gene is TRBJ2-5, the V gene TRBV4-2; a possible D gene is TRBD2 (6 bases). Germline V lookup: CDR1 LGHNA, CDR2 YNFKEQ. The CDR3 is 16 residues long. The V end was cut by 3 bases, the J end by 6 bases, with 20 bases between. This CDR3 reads CASSQTPAGMGKTQYF. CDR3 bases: TGTGCCAGCAGCCAGACACCCGCGGGGATGGGCAAGACCCAGTACTTC.

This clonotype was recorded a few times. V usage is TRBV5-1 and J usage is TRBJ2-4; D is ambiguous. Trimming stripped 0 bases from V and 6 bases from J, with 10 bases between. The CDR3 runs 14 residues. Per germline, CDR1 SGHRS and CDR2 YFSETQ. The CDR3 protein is CASSLGHGANIQYF. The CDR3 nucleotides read TGCGCCAGCAGCTTGGGACACGGAGCAAACATTCAGTACTTC. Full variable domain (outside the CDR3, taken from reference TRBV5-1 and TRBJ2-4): KAGVTQTPRYLIKTRGQQVTLSCSPISGHRSVSWYQQTPGQGLQFLFEYFSETQRNKGNFPGRFSGRQFSNSRSEMNVSTLELGDSALYLCASSLGHGANIQYFGAGTRLSVL.

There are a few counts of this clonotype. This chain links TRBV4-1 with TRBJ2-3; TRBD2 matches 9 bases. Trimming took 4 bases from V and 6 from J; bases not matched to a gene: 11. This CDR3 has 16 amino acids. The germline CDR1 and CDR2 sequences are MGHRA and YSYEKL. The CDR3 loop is CASSLRLAEYGDTQYF. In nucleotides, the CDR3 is TGCGCCAGCAGCCTAAGACTAGCGGAATATGGGGATACGCAGTATTTT.

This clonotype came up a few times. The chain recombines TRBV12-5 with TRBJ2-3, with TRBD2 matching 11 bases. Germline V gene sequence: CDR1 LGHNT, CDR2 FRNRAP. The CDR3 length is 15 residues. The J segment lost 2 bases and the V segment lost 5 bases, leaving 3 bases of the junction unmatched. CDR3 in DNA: TGTGCTAGTGGTCCGGGACTAGCGGTCACAGATACGCAGTATTTT. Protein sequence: CASGPGLAVTDTQYF. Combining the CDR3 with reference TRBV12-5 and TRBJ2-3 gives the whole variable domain DARVTQTPRHKVTEMGQEVTMRCQPILGHNTVFWYRQTMMQGLELLAYFRNRAPLDDSGMPKDRFSAEMPDATLATLKIQPSEPRDSAVYFCASGPGLAVTDTQYFGPGTRLTVL.

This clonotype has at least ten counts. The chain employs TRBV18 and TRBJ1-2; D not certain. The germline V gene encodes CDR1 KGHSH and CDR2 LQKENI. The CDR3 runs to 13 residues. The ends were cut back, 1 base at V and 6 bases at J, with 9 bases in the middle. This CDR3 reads CASSPRETDGYTF. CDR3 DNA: TGTGCCAGCTCACCACGGGAGACGGATGGCTACACCTTC.

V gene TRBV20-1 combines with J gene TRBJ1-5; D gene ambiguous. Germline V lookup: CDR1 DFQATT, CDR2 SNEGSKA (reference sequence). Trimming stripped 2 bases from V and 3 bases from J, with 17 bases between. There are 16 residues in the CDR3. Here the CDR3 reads CSARIPSGRDNQPQHF. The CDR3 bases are TGCAGTGCTAGAATCCCCTCCGGGAGGGACAATCAGCCCCAGCATTTT.